Below, 3 T cell receptor beta chains from the same sample are listed, as sequenced in a study of cytomegalovirus exposure and HLA in healthy donors (dated by TCRdb to 2016 to 2017). The library was generated by the immunoSEQ multiplex PCR assay. For the multiplex PCR, a mixture combining 60 forward primers for TCR Vbeta segments and 13 reverse primers for TCR Jbeta segments was used. The table was pulled from immuneACCESS by TCRdb, which kept in-frame rearrangements only. Such tables lose some clones; where checked, under half of the loss comes from unresolved V genes, and the rest has no known cause. This sample holds approximately 120,000 clones; around 85% were observed only once. Of the sample, about 7% is held by the ten largest clones. The specimen sequenced was PBMCs. The receptors shown here come from a woman aged 25 to 39 in good health and CMV-seropositive.

The J gene is TRBJ1-1, the V gene TRBV2; 7 nucleotides agree with TRBD1. Germline CDR1 SNHLY, CDR2 FYNNEI. The ends lost 6 bases at V and 5 bases at J; junction bases unmatched: 6. This CDR3 region has 13 residues. The CDR3 here is CASRDTGETEAFF. DNA for the CDR3: TGTGCCAGCAGAGATACAGGGGAAACTGAAGCTTTCTTT.

This rearrangement joins TRBV28 to TRBJ2-2, with D tentatively TRBD1 (6 bases). The length of the CDR3 is 13 residues. Trimming shortened V by 8 bases and J by 4 bases, and 11 bases separated the two germline ends. CDR1 and CDR2 from the germline V gene are MDHEN and SYDVKM. CDR3 residues: CASSRGSTGELFF. The CDR3 DNA follows: TGTGCCAGCTCCAGGGGAAGCACCGGGGAGCTGTTTTTT.

The chain has TRBV7-2 and TRBJ2-1; 12 positions agree with TRBD2. The V gene end was trimmed by 4 bases and the J gene end by 8 bases; junction bases not matched to a gene: 3. The germline V gene encodes CDR1 SGHTA and CDR2 FQGNSA. The CDR3 is 14 amino acids. The CDR3 here is CASSSTSGRYEQFF. In nucleotides, the CDR3 is TGTGCCAGCAGCTCGACTAGCGGGAGATATGAGCAGTTCTTC.